The 5 T cell receptor beta chains reported below all come from one sample, sequenced in a study of T-cell reconstitution after alpha-beta-depleted transplantation in children. Unique molecular identifiers were used to barcode this TCRbeta library. TCRdb itself ran the PCR reads through MiXCR, one entry per CDR3 protein. The table lists hundreds of thousands of distinct CDR3 sequences, roughly 14% of them singletons, with approximately 0.8% in the top ten. The sequences come from PBMCs, collected before TCRalphabeta/CD19-depleted stem cell transplant. The receptors originated from a girl aged 2-9 years with congenital amegakaryocytic thrombocytopenia, due to receive a stem cell transplant.

This clonotype was detected a few times. The rearrangement uses TRBV12-3 or TRBV12-4 and TRBJ2-7; D is perhaps TRBD1 (7 bases). V was pared by 7 bases and J by 6 bases, with 13 bases between. This CDR3 contains 12 residues. CDR3 loop: CASTQGGLEQYF. The CDR3 coding sequence is TGTGCCAGCACCCAGGGGGGTCTCGAGCAGTACTTC.

This clonotype appeared many times. This chain links TRBV5-1 with TRBJ2-3, with no clear D. Trimming cost V 6 bases and J 1 base, with 15 bases left between them. The CDR3 is 15 amino acids. Germline-derived CDR1 and CDR2 are SGHRS and YFSETQ. The CDR3 sequence is CASTRSSSGTDTQYF. DNA for the CDR3: TGCGCCAGCACCCGGAGTAGCTCGGGCACAGATACGCAGTATTTT.

This clonotype was seen more than once but under ten times. The chain is built from TRBV4-1 and TRBJ2-2, with D perhaps TRBD2 (6 bases). Trimming stripped 4 bases from V and 0 bases from J, with 15 bases between. The CDR3 contains 17 residues. The germline CDR1 and CDR2 sequences are MGHRA and YSYEKL. The CDR3 DNA sequence: TGCGCCAGCAGCCCTTGGGCCGGGACTTCGAACACCGGGGAGCTGTTTTTT. This gives the protein CASSPWAGTSNTGELFF.

This clonotype was detected ten times or more. The gene calls are TRBV18 and TRBJ1-4; D call uncertain. The CDR3 extends over 13 amino acids. CDR1 and CDR2 from the germline V gene are KGHSH and LQKENI. The V end lost 0 bases, the J end lost 8 bases, and 7 bases lay between the germline ends. The CDR3 sequence is CASSPPGGEKLFF. As DNA, the CDR3 is TGTGCCAGCTCACCACCGGGAGGGGAAAAACTGTTTTTT.

This clonotype was seen only a few times. Here the CDR3 reads CASSLEWVRFEEKLFF. CDR3 in DNA: TGTGCCAGCAGCTTAGAATGGGTACGGTTCGAGGAAAAACTGTTTTTT. The rearrangement joins TRBV7-9 to TRBJ1-4; D is unresolved. The V gene's germline CDR1 is SEHNR and CDR2 FQNEAQ (reference sequence). Trimming left V 1 base short and J 8 bases short, with 17 bases between. This CDR3 comprises 16 residues.